This T cell receptor (beta chain) was retrieved from a study of cytomegalovirus exposure and HLA in healthy donors. The PCR contained 60 Vbeta and 13 Jbeta primers. Sequenced by immunoSEQ multiplex PCR; TCRdb stores in-frame clones only, minus some. This sample has about 180,000 clones; about 75% occur once, and the top ten carry approximately 2.3%. V gave up 5 bases and J gave up 2 bases, with 13 bases separating them. The germline CDR1 and CDR2 sequences are SGHTA and FQGNSA. There are 15 residues in the CDR3. V and J are TRBV7-2 and TRBJ2-1; no definite D call. This clonotype was sampled from a female donor in good health and CMV-seronegative. Sequenced material: PBMCs. CDR3 sequence (DNA): TGTGCCAGCAGCCCCCCCGGTCTCACCTACAATGAGCAGTTCTTC. Protein: CASSPPGLTYNEQFF.